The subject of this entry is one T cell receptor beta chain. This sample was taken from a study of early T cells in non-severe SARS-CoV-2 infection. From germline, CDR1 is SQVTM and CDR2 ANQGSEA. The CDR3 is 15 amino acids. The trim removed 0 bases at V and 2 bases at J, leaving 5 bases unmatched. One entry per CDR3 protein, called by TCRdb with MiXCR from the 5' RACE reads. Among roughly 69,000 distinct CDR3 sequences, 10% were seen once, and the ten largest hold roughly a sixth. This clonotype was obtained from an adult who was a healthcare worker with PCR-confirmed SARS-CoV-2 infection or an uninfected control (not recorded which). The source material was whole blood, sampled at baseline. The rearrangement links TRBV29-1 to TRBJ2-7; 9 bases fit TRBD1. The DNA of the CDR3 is TGCAGCGTTGAAGAGACACAGGGGGCGACCTACGAGCAGTACTTC. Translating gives CSVEETQGATYEQYF.